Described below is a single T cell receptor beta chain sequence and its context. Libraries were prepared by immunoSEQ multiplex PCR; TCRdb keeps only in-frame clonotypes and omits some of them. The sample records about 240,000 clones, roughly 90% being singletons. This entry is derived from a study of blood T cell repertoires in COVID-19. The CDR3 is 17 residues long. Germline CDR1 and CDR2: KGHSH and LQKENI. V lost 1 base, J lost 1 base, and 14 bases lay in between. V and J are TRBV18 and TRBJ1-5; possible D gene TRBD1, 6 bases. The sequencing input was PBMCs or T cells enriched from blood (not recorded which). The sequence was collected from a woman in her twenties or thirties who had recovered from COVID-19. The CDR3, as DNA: TGTGCCAGCTCACCACTTCCGGCAGGGGTAAGCAATCAGCCCCAGCATTTT. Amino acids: CASSPLPAGVSNQPQHF.